This TCR beta chain originates from a study of T cells in Graves' hyperthyroidism and ophthalmopathy. Amplification targeted TCR beta CDR3 regions from RNA transcripts. During a first-round RT-PCR of the TCR CDR3, the HTBI primer set was used. MiXCR was run by TCRdb on the multiplex PCR reads, yielding one entry per CDR3 protein. The repertoire consists of hundreds of thousands of distinct CDR3 sequences, with around 20% occurring once and the leading ten covering just under 40%. Concerning this clonotype itself: Its antigen is still unknown.

Study outcomes and limitations: Ophthalmopathy was distinguished from stable hyperthyroidism by 13 V-J signatures. The model made its ophthalmopathy prediction, and onset followed a median about 6.8 months later.

Patients with ophthalmopathy all had a Clinical Activity Score of at least 3, a NOSPECS grade of at least 4 and duration under 3 months. Extraction of PBMCs used roughly 9.6 ml of fresh peripheral blood. This CDR3 region has 15 residues. Germline-derived CDR1 and CDR2 are SGHRS and YFSETQ. V was pared by 0 bases and J by 4 bases, with 2 bases of the junction left unmatched. The sample was blood. The chain uses TRBV5-1 and TRBJ2-2; 8 bases map to TRBD1. The source is a man in his forties or fifties with Graves' ophthalmopathy. The CDR3, as DNA: TGCGCCAGCAGCTTGGGCGGGACAGGCACCGGGGAGCTGTTTTTT. Translation gives CASSLGGTGTGELFF.